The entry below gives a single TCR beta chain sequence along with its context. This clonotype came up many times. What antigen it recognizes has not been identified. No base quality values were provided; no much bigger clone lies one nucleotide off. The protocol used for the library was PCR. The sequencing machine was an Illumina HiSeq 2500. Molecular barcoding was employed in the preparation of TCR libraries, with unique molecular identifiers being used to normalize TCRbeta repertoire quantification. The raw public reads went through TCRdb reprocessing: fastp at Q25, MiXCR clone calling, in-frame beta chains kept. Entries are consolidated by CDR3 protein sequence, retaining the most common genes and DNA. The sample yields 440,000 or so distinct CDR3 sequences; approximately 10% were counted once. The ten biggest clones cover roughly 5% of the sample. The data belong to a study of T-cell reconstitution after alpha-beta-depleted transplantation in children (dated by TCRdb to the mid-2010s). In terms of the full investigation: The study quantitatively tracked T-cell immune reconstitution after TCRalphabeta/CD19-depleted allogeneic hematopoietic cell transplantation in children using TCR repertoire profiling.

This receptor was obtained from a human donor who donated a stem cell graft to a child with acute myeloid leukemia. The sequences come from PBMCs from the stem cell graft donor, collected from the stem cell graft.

At the DNA level, the sequence is TGTGCCAGCAGCCCCCAAGCAGATACGCAGTATTTT. Its translation is CASSPQADTQYF. The rearrangement combines TRBV11-2 with TRBJ2-3; a confident D gene designation cannot be given. The CDR3 runs 12 residues from the cysteine to the phenylalanine. Of the read, only the CDR3 DNA is kept; its 36 bases are in frame from base 1. Relative to germline, V is 5 bases shorter and J is 4 bases shorter, with 7 bases between their ends. From the germline V gene, CDR1 is SGHAT and CDR2 is FQNNGV.